The 16 T cell receptor beta chains below all came from one sample that was sequenced in a study of immune evolution from preneoplasia to lung adenocarcinoma (TCRdb year 2021). The library was built by means of the immunoSEQ multiplex PCR assay. Entries here come from immuneACCESS through TCRdb and include only in-frame sequences with V and J called. Some clones fail to appear in such tables; in the studies checked, an unresolved V gene covers under half of the shortfall, and the cause of the remainder is unknown. This sample comprises about 11,000 clones, about 78% of them detected only once. 3.5% to 5% of the sample goes to the ten largest clones. Material: FFPE minimally invasive lung adenocarcinoma tissue. The cell subset or site tag for this specimen amounts to: micro-invasive lung adenocarcinoma (MIA). These receptors came from a person aged 55-80 years with lung adenocarcinoma.

In DNA form, the CDR3 reads TGTGCCAGCGGCTACTCTGGGGCCAACGTCCTGACTTTC. Translation gives CASGYSGANVLTF. This chain joins TRBV7-3 and TRBJ2-6; unclear D gene. The germline V and J ends were trimmed by 8 bases and 0 bases, with 5 bases remaining between them. This CDR3 is 13 amino acids long. Germline V gene data show CDR1 as SGHTA and CDR2 as FQGTGA.

The rearrangement joins TRBV6-5 to TRBJ2-1; no clear D gene. CDR1 and CDR2 from the germline V gene are MNHEY and SVGAGI. Trimming took 5 bases from V and 5 from J, leaving 7 bases between them. The CDR3 is 12 amino acids. The CDR3 DNA follows: TGTGCCAGCAGTGCGATGAACAATGAGCAGTTCTTC. Protein: CASSAMNNEQFF.

The V call is TRBV29-1, the J call TRBJ1-2; no firm D call. CDR1 is SQVTM and CDR2 is ANQGSEA in the germline V gene. The V gene lost 0 bases and the J gene lost 6 bases, with 8 bases spanning the gap. The CDR3 runs 12 residues. The CDR3 spells CSVEDGWDGYTF. The CDR3, as DNA: TGCAGCGTTGAAGACGGTTGGGATGGCTACACCTTC. Looking up the rest from reference TRBV29-1 and TRBJ1-2 gives the full variable domain: SAVISQKPSRDICQRGTSLTIQCQVDSQVTMMFWYRQQPGQSLTLIATANQGSEATYESGFVIDKFPISRPNLTFSTLTVSNMSPEDSSIYLCSVEDGWDGYTFGSGTRLTVV.

This chain uses TRBV11-3 with TRBJ2-7; TRBD1 aligns across 9 bases. Trimming removed 5 bases from V and 5 bases from J; junction bases left unmatched: 13. The CDR3 sequence is 16 residues long. Germline CDR1 SGHNT, CDR2 YENEEA. The CDR3 DNA reads as TGTGCCAGCAGCGAAGCCCCCGGGACAGGGAGCAACGAGCAGTACTTC. It codes for CASSEAPGTGSNEQYF.

DNA of the CDR3: TGTGCCAGCTCACCACCGGCCTTAACAGATACGCAGTATTTT. Protein: CASSPPALTDTQYF. This chain connects TRBV18 to TRBJ2-3, with D unresolved. This CDR3 comprises 14 residues. CDR1 and CDR2 (germline): KGHSH, LQKENI. Deletions cut 0 bases from V and 3 bases from J, with 7 bases between.

V usage is TRBV29-1 and J usage is TRBJ1-2; D gene ambiguous. Germline CDR1 SQVTM, CDR2 ANQGSEA. The CDR3 runs 13 residues. The V end lost 4 bases, the J end lost 3 bases, and 12 bases lay between the germline ends. CDR3 protein: CSVGEGNYYGYTF. The CDR3 nucleotides read TGCAGCGTTGGAGAGGGCAATTACTATGGCTACACCTTC.

This chain connects TRBV27 to TRBJ1-6; 7 bases match TRBD1. Germline loops: CDR1 MNHEY, CDR2 SMNVEV (reference sequence). With 10 bases clipped from V and 2 bases from J, the junction kept 2 bases outside the gene matches. The length of the CDR3 is 13 residues. CDR3 protein: CATRGTYNSPLHF. The CDR3 region has the DNA TGTGCCACCAGGGGGACCTATAATTCACCCCTCCACTTT.

This clone came up a few times. The chain employs TRBV5-4 and TRBJ2-1; 12 bases align to TRBD1. The CDR3 is made up of 16 amino acids. V was clipped by 3 bases and J by 9 bases; unmatched bases: 10. Germline assignment: CDR1 SGHNT and CDR2 YYREEE (reference sequence). CDR3 region: CASSSSGTGGLIEQFF. CDR3 nucleotide sequence: TGTGCCAGCAGCTCTTCCGGGACAGGGGGCCTTATTGAGCAGTTCTTC.

J is TRBJ2-2 and V is TRBV30; unclear D gene. Trimming shortened V by 1 base and J by 2 bases, and 5 bases separated the two germline ends. Per the germline V gene, CDR1 is GTSNPN and CDR2 is SVGIG (reference sequence). The CDR3 consists of 13 residues. CDR3 loop: CAWSGYNTGELFF. As DNA, the CDR3 is TGTGCCTGGAGTGGTTATAACACCGGGGAGCTGTTTTTT. The full variable domain, rest sourced from reference TRBV30 and TRBJ2-2, is SQTIHQWPATLVQPVGSPLSLECTVEGTSNPNLYWYRQAAGRGLQLLFYSVGIGQISSEVPQNLSASRPQDRQFILSSKKLLLSDSGFYLCAWSGYNTGELFFGEGSRLTVL.

The V gene is TRBV29-1, the J gene TRBJ1-1; weak D call: TRBD1 (5 bases). The length of the CDR3 is 13 residues. From germline, CDR1 is SQVTM and CDR2 ANQGSEA. V was trimmed by 4 bases and J by 7 bases, leaving 16 bases between them. CDR3 loop: CSVGLGLRSEAFF. The CDR3 bases are TGCAGCGTTGGATTGGGACTGCGGAGTGAAGCTTTCTTT.

CDR3 bases: TGTGCCAGCACTCAGGCTCTGGTTGTTTATGGCTACACCTTC. As protein: CASTQALVVYGYTF. V gene TRBV6-1 combines with J gene TRBJ1-2; no clear D gene. The length of the CDR3 is 14 residues. Trimming took 7 bases from V and 5 from J, leaving 17 bases between them. Germline V gene data show CDR1 as MNHNS and CDR2 as SASEGT.

This sequence joins TRBV19 and TRBJ2-5; TRBD2 matches at 11 bases. The length of the CDR3 is 16 residues. V lost 6 bases to trimming and J lost 0 bases; unmatched junction nucleotides: 6. CDR1 and CDR2 (germline): LNHDA, SQIVND (reference sequence). CDR3 sequence (DNA): TGTGCCAGTAGGAGCCAGGGACTAGCGGACCAAGAGACCCAGTACTTC. This codes for CASRSQGLADQETQYF.

This clone has just a few counts. The chain carries TRBV4-1 and TRBJ2-5, with TRBD1 as a possible D gene (6 bases). CDR3 length equals 15 residues. Germline V gene sequence: CDR1 MGHRA, CDR2 YSYEKL. V shed 2 bases and J shed 4 bases, with 14 bases lying between them. The CDR3 loop is CASSQQKDSRETQYF. DNA for the CDR3: TGCGCCAGCAGCCAACAAAAGGACAGCCGAGAGACCCAGTACTTC.

The chain joins TRBV9 to TRBJ2-5, with D possibly TRBD2 on 5 matching bases. V was clipped by 4 bases and J by 5 bases, with 12 bases between them. The CDR3 is 13 amino acids. Germline assignment: CDR1 SGDLS and CDR2 YYNGEE. The CDR3 nucleotides are TGTGCCAGCAGCCCCGGGGTAGCCGAGACCCAGTACTTC. Its protein product is CASSPGVAETQYF.

The gene calls are TRBV30 and TRBJ1-3; D is unresolved. The ends were cut back, 3 bases at V and 4 bases at J, with 4 bases in the middle. Looked up from germline, CDR1 is GTSNPN and CDR2 is SVGIG (reference sequence). The CDR3 spans 11 residues. CDR3: CAWSSGNTIYF. CDR3 coding DNA: TGTGCCTGGAGCTCGGGAAACACCATATATTTT.

This clone appeared a few times. The rearrangement joins TRBV19 to TRBJ1-1; TRBD1 is a possible D gene (6 bases). CDR1 and CDR2 from the germline V gene are LNHDA and SQIVND (reference sequence). Trimming stripped 5 bases from V and 10 bases from J, with 14 bases between. The length of the CDR3 is 12 residues. This CDR3 is CASSHDRLGAFF. CDR3 coding DNA: TGTGCCAGTAGTCACGACAGGCTCGGAGCTTTCTTT.